This TCR beta chain stems from a study of cytomegalovirus exposure and HLA in healthy donors. The PCR used 60 Vbeta and 13 Jbeta primers. Repertoires were generated with immunoSEQ multiplex PCR, while TCRdb's copy carries only in-frame clones and drops some. The table shows just over 200,000 clones, with 70% occurring only once. Germline loops: CDR1 SEHNR, CDR2 FQNEAQ (reference sequence). Trimming cost V 1 base and J 6 bases, with 6 bases left between them. The CDR3 runs 12 residues. The sequence came from a man aged 35 to 55 in good health and CMV-seropositive. The specimen was PBMCs. The rearrangement joins TRBV7-9 to TRBJ1-2; D not certain. The CDR3 here is CASSLDGHGYTF. The CDR3 DNA sequence: TGTGCCAGCAGCTTAGATGGGCATGGCTACACCTTC.